One and the same sample provided the 20 T cell receptor beta chains below, sequenced in a study of blood T cell repertoires in COVID-19 (dated by TCRdb to about 2020). Libraries came from the immunoSEQ multiplex PCR assay. TCRdb carries this immuneACCESS record with in-frame sequences only. Its versions omit some clonotypes, under half of them owing to an unresolved V gene in the studies checked, with the rest unexplained. The sample table lists about 190,000 clones, approximately 91% of them with a count of one. The top ten hold roughly 6.2% of the sample. The source material was peripheral blood. Every receptor here comes from a woman aged 40 to 50 who had recovered from COVID-19.

The J gene is TRBJ1-3, the V gene TRBV10-3; the match to TRBD1 covers 11 bases. The junction had 1 base not matched to a gene; V was cut back by 6 bases and J by 0 bases. The CDR3 is 15 residues long. Germline V gene sequence: CDR1 ENHRY, CDR2 SYGVKD. The CDR3 loop is CAIRGTGGSGNTIYF. The CDR3 DNA is TGTGCCATCAGGGGGACAGGGGGCTCTGGAAACACCATATATTTT.

The rearrangement joins TRBV5-1 to TRBJ2-2; weak D call: TRBD2 (5 bases). Germline values: CDR1 SGHRS, CDR2 YFSETQ. V lost 0 bases to trimming and J lost 4 bases, with 10 bases between them. This CDR3 comprises 15 residues. CDR3 amino acids: CASSLGWEFTGELFF. CDR3 sequence (DNA): TGCGCCAGCAGCTTGGGGTGGGAGTTCACCGGGGAGCTGTTTTTT.

CDR3 DNA sequence: TGTGCCAGCAGCCAGCGTATGACAGGACTGAGTGAAAAACTGTTTTTT. Translation gives CASSQRMTGLSEKLFF. The chain has TRBV3-1 (or the pseudogene TRBV3-2) and TRBJ1-4; TRBD1 is a possible D gene (6 bases). Germline-derived CDR1 and CDR2 are LGHDT and YNNKEL (reference sequence). Trimming took 3 bases from V and 7 from J, leaving 18 bases between them. CDR3 length equals 16 residues.

This clone was seen a few times. This chain links TRBV27 with TRBJ2-1, with 8 bases lining up with TRBD1. The CDR3 runs to 14 residues. Trimming cost V 6 bases and J 8 bases; bases outside gene matches: 9. Germline CDR1 MNHEY, CDR2 SMNVEV (reference sequence). The CDR3 nucleotides read TGTGCCAGCAGCCAAAGGCAGGGGGCCGATGAGCAGTTCTTC. Residues: CASSQRQGADEQFF.

The chain links TRBV10-3 to TRBJ2-2; 7 nucleotides match TRBD2. This CDR3 spans 17 amino acids. CDR1 and CDR2 from the germline V gene are ENHRY and SYGVKD. Unmatched junction bases numbered 10, after V lost 0 bases and J lost 6 bases. In DNA form, the CDR3 reads TGTGCCATCAGTGAGTCGTTTATCCAGGGAGGGTCCGGGGAGCTGTTTTTT. Translated: CAISESFIQGGSGELFF.

This chain connects TRBV11-2 to TRBJ1-6; 7 nucleotides line up with TRBD1. The CDR3 totals 14 residues. V trimming: 4 bases; J trimming: 7 bases; junction bases outside the gene matches: 4. The germline gives CDR1 SGHAT, CDR2 FQNNGV. The CDR3 nucleotides read TGTGCCAGCAGCTCTTGGGACAGAAATTCACCCCTCCACTTT. Translating gives CASSSWDRNSPLHF.

With regard to this clone: The same CDR3 can be traced to other DNA sequences in this sample. The chain carries TRBV5-5 and TRBJ2-6, with no clear D. Germline assignment: CDR1 SGHKS and CDR2 YYEKEE (reference sequence). The V end lost 1 base, the J end lost 0 bases, and 5 bases lay between the germline ends. CDR3 size: 15 residues. The CDR3 sequence is CASSLISSGANVLTF. The CDR3 nucleotides are TGTGCCAGCAGCTTGATCAGCTCTGGGGCCAACGTCCTGACTTTC.

The chain couples TRBV7-3 to TRBJ2-1; tentatively, D is TRBD2 (6 bases). CDR1 is SGHTA, CDR2 FQGTGA, per germline. The CDR3 is made up of 15 amino acids. V lost 5 bases and J lost 6, with 17 bases in between. The CDR3 DNA reads TGTGCCAGCAGCCTGACGGGAGCGTACAGCAATGAGCAGTTCTTC. It yields the protein CASSLTGAYSNEQFF. Full variable domain (remainder filled in from reference TRBV7-3 and TRBJ2-1): GAGVSQTPSNKVTEKGKYVELRCDPISGHTALYWYRQSLGQGPEFLIYFQGTGAADDSGLPNDRFFAVRPEGSVSTLKIQRTERGDSAVYLCASSLTGAYSNEQFFGPGTRLTVL.

This chain links TRBV29-1 with TRBJ1-1, with 7 bases aligning to TRBD1. This CDR3 is 10 amino acids long. Germline trimming cut 8 bases from V and 4 bases from J; bases unmatched to any gene: 1. Per germline, CDR1 SQVTM and CDR2 ANQGSEA. CDR3 sequence (DNA): TGCAGCTCAGGGGGCACTGAAGCTTTCTTT. It specifies CSSGGTEAFF.

CDR3 region: CASSRRGADNSPLHF. The CDR3 region has the DNA TGTGCCAGTAGCCGGCGGGGGGCTGATAATTCACCCCTCCACTTT. V gene TRBV19 combines with J gene TRBJ1-6; possible D gene TRBD1, 6 bases. Per germline, CDR1 LNHDA and CDR2 SQIVND (reference sequence). The ends were cut back, 6 bases at V and 5 bases at J, with 14 bases in the middle. CDR3 length equals 15 residues.

The rearrangement links TRBV27 to TRBJ1-5, with D possibly TRBD1 on 6 matching bases. Trimming removed 2 bases at V and 3 bases at J, with 14 bases between. Germline V CDR1 and CDR2: MNHEY, SMNVEV (reference sequence). There are 16 residues in the CDR3. The CDR3 is CASSLQGQTLNQPQHF. CDR3 bases: TGTGCCAGCAGTTTACAAGGACAGACCCTCAATCAGCCCCAGCATTTT.

This chain uses TRBV3-1 (or the pseudogene TRBV3-2) with TRBJ1-2, with D hard to call. Trimming shortened V by 0 bases and J by 4 bases, and 12 bases separated the two germline ends. CDR1 is LGHDT and CDR2 is YNNKEL in the germline V gene (reference sequence). The CDR3 has 15 amino acids. CDR3 DNA sequence: TGTGCCAGCAGCCAAGATAGGCCCGGGAGCTATGGCTACACCTTC. Its protein product is CASSQDRPGSYGYTF.

The V gene is TRBV19, the J gene TRBJ2-7; D is perhaps TRBD2 (6 bases). This CDR3 is built from 12 residues. The germline CDR1 and CDR2 sequences are LNHDA and SQIVND (reference sequence). V gave up 5 bases and J gave up 5 bases, with 10 bases separating them. DNA for the CDR3: TGTGCCAGTAGTCAAAGCGGGCACGAGCAGTACTTC. Translating it yields CASSQSGHEQYF.

The rearrangement uses TRBV7-2 and TRBJ1-4; 7 nucleotides line up with TRBD1. Germline V gene sequence: CDR1 SGHTA, CDR2 FQGNSA. The CDR3 extends over 15 amino acids. V gave up 1 base and J gave up 7 bases; unmatched junction bases: 6. The CDR3 coding sequence is TGTGCCAGCAGCTTAGTGAGGGGGCGGAGTGAAAAACTGTTTTTT. The encoded protein is CASSLVRGRSEKLFF.

The V and J genes are TRBV27 and TRBJ1-4, with D maybe TRBD1 (6 bases). The V and J ends lost 7 bases and 5 bases respectively, with 14 bases between them. This CDR3 spans 14 amino acids. Germline V gene sequence: CDR1 MNHEY, CDR2 SMNVEV (reference sequence). The CDR3 bases are TGTGCCAGCATGAGACAGGTGGGGAATGAAAAACTGTTTTTT. Protein sequence: CASMRQVGNEKLFF.

The rearrangement joins TRBV7-2 to TRBJ2-5; D is unresolved. Germline CDR1 reads SGHTA; CDR2 reads FQGNSA. V was trimmed by 2 bases and J by 5 bases, leaving 12 bases between them. The CDR3 is made up of 14 amino acids. The CDR3 nucleotides are TGTGCCAGCAGCTTACGGGTGATCGGGGAGACCCAGTACTTC. Protein product: CASSLRVIGETQYF.

The CDR3 nucleotides are TGTGCCAGTAGTATTGCGAGTGGAGGGCCCGGAAACACCATATATTTT. Translating gives CASSIASGGPGNTIYF. J is TRBJ1-3 and V is TRBV19; D is undetermined. V lost 3 bases and J 4 bases, leaving 16 bases between the germline ends. CDR1 is LNHDA, CDR2 SQIVND, per germline (reference sequence). The CDR3 sequence is 16 residues long.

V gene TRBV28 combines with J gene TRBJ2-7, with TRBD1 identical over 9 bases. V gave up 8 bases and J gave up 6 bases; unmatched junction bases: 11. The CDR3 runs 14 residues. Germline lookup yields CDR1 MDHEN and CDR2 SYDVKM. The CDR3 region is CASSLQGAMFEQYF. For the CDR3, the DNA is TGTGCCAGCTCTTTACAGGGGGCTATGTTCGAGCAGTACTTC.

This clone has only one observation. V usage is TRBV7-9 and J usage is TRBJ2-7; TRBD1 matches 8 bases. With 7 bases clipped from V and 6 bases from J, the junction kept 11 bases outside the gene matches. The CDR3 contains 14 residues. Germline V lookup: CDR1 SEHNR, CDR2 FQNEAQ (reference sequence). The CDR3 here is CASTPDRGPGEQYF. CDR3 nucleotide sequence: TGTGCCAGCACCCCCGACAGGGGACCAGGCGAGCAGTACTTC.

The chain has TRBV11-2 and TRBJ2-3; TRBD2 agrees at 11 bases. CDR3 length: 18 residues. Germline assignment: CDR1 SGHAT and CDR2 FQNNGV. With V trimmed by 2 bases and J by 0 bases, 7 bases remained unmatched. CDR3 bases: TGTGCCAGCAGCTTAAGGGTAGCGGGAGGGCTTAGCACAGATACGCAGTATTTT. It yields the protein CASSLRVAGGLSTDTQYF.